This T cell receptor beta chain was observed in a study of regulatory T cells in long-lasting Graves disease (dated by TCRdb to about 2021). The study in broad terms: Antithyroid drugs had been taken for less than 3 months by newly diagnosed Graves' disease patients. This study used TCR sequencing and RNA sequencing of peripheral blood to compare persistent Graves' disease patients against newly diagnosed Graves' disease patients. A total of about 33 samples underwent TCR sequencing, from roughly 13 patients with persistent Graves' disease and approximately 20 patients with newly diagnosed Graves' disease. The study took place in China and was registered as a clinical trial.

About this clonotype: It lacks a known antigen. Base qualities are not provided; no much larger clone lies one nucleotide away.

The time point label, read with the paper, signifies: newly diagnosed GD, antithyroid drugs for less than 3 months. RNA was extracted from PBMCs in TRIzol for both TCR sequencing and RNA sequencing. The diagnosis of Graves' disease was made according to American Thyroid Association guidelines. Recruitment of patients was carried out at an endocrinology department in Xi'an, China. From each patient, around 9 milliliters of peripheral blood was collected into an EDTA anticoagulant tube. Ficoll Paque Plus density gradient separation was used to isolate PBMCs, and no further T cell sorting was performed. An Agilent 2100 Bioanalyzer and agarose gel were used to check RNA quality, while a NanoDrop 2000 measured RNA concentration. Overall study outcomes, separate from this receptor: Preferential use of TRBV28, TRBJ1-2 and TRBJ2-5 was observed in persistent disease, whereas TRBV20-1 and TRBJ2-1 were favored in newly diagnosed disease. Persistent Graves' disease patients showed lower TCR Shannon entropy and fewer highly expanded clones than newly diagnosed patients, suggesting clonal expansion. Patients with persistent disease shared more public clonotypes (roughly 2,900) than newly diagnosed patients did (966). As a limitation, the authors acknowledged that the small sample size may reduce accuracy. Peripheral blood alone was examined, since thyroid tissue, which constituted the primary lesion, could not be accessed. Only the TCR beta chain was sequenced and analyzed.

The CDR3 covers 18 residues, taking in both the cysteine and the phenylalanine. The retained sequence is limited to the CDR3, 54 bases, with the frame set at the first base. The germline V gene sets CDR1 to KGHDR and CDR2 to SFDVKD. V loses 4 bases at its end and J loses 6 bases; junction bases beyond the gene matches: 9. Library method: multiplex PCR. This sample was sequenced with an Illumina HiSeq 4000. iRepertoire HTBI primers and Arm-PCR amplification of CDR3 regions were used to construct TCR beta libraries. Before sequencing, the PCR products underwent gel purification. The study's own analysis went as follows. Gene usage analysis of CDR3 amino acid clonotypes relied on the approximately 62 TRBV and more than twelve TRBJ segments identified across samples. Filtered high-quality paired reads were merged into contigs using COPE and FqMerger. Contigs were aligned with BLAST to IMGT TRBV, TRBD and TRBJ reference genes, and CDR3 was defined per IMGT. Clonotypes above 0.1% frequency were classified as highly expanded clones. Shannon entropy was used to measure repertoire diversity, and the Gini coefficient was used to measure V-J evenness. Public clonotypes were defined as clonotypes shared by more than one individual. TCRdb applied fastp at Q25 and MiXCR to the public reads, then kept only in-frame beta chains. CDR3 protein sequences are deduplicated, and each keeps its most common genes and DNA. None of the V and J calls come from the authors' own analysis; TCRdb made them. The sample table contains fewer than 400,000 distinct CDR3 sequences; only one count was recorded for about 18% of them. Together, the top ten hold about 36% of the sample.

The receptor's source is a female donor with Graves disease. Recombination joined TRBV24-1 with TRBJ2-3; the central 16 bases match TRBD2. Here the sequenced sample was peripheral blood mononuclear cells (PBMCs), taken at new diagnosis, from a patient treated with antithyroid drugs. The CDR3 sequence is CATSEPGLAGGPSDTQYF. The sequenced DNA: TGTGCCACCAGTGAACCGGGACTAGCGGGAGGGCCGTCGGATACGCAGTATTTT.